This record concerns one T cell receptor beta chain sequence. Its antigen has not been determined. No base quality information exists; no much larger clone differs at one position. The immunoSEQ Assay, a bias-controlled multiplex PCR, was used to amplify TCRbeta CDR3 regions from genomic DNA. On the authors' methods: Nucleated cell counts per sample were estimated from amplification of reference gene primers within the assay. Sequence reads were collapsed and filtered to measure the absolute abundance of every unique TCRbeta CDR3 rearrangement. For each sample, productive Simpson clonality was calculated by taking the square root of Simpson's diversity index across productive rearrangements. This immuneACCESS table, as held by TCRdb, lists in-frame sequences with V and J called but not all clones. Of the missing ones, under half trace to an unresolved V gene in checked studies; the others have no known cause. V and J calls and clone size come straight from that table; D and trimming were deduced from the DNA. This sample is represented by under 200,000 clones; about 88% of them were singletons. The ten largest make up roughly 7.3% of the sample.

This sample was taken from a study of blood T cell repertoires in COVID-19 (TCRdb year 2020). Study-level background: Collaborator samples came from the United States, Italy and Spain and covered acute and convalescent phases of COVID-19. HLA class I and class II types, where available, came from metadata supplied by the sample provider rather than from assay-based typing. Samples came from the ongoing ImmuneRACE study (first 160 participants) plus 1,254 subjects from 6 global collaborators. Deeply sampled blood TCRbeta repertoires from subjects exposed to, actively infected with, or recovered from COVID-19 were included in the dataset. A freely available public database, intended as a resource for researchers studying the immune response to SARS-CoV-2, is where the repertoires were released. The material from the prospective study consisted of cDNA or gDNA derived from T cells, B-cell-depleted T cells, or PBMCs. Sample metadata almost always included a de-identified subject ID, COVID-19 status, age in years and sex. Findings and caveats that apply to the study as a whole: The amount of clinical and demographic metadata varied by source and participant and was provided uncurated.

The collaborating institutions used their own protocols to collect whole blood in K2EDTA tubes. For TCRbeta analysis, collaborator samples were shipped as frozen whole blood, as isolated PBMCs, or as DNA extracted from either sample type. In the germline V gene (reference sequence), CDR1 corresponds to GTSNPN and CDR2 to SVGIG. From the cysteine up to the phenylalanine, the CDR3 has a length of 15 residues. Solely the CDR3 DNA is kept, with 45 bases framed from the first base. Trimming takes 3 bases from V and 1 base from J, and the germline ends sit 15 bases apart. The sample comprised peripheral blood. The chain is encoded by TRBV30 joined to TRBJ1-1; TRBD1 might be the D gene, on 6 matching bases. The source of this sequence is a woman aged 80 or over in a cohort sampled during active or convalescent COVID-19. The base sequence is TGTGCCTGGAGAGTACTTGGGGGCGAGAACACTGAAGCTTTCTTT. This encodes CAWRVLGGENTEAFF.